A single sample gave rise to the 5 T cell receptor beta chains below, sequenced in a study of shared clonotypes between healthy human individuals. Naive CD8 populations comprised CD45RO-negative cells positively selected for CCR7, excluding terminally differentiated effector memory CD45RA+ cells. Here immunoSEQ multiplex PCR was the method, and the copy in TCRdb shows in-frame clones only, minus some. In the table there are about 2 million clones, about 95% of which are singletons. The material sequenced was naive CD8+ T cells sorted from blood. These receptors all come from a man aged 18 to 29 in good health.

This chain connects TRBV7-6 to TRBJ1-1; D gene unclear. V gave up 2 bases and J gave up 4 bases, with 8 bases separating them. The germline gives CDR1 SGHVS, CDR2 FNYEAQ. CDR3 length: 13 residues. The CDR3: CASSLLVSTEAFF. Here the CDR3 DNA reads TGTGCCAGCAGCTTACTCGTAAGCACTGAAGCTTTCTTT.

The genes are TRBV4-1 and TRBJ1-6; unclear D gene. Trimming pared 4 bases from V and 8 bases from J, leaving 6 bases between. The V gene's germline CDR1 is MGHRA and CDR2 YSYEKL. The CDR3 spans 12 residues. In DNA, the CDR3 is TGCGCCAGCAGCCGGGTGGATTCACCCCTCCACTTT. Encoded protein: CASSRVDSPLHF.

The J gene is TRBJ2-2, the V gene TRBV27; tentatively, D is TRBD1 or TRBD2 (6 bases each). V was shortened by 6 bases and J by 2 bases, with 13 bases between the two germline ends. Germline loops: CDR1 MNHEY, CDR2 SMNVEV (reference sequence). The length of the CDR3 is 15 residues. In DNA, the CDR3 is TGTGCCAGCAGATTGGGGGGCCCTAACACCGGGGAGCTGTTTTTT. Encoded protein: CASRLGGPNTGELFF.

This chain connects TRBV19 to TRBJ2-7, with 8 positions matching TRBD2. Trimming at V came to 10 bases and at J to 0 bases, leaving 11 bases not matched to a gene. Germline CDR1 and CDR2: LNHDA and SQIVND (reference sequence). This CDR3 has 15 amino acids. This CDR3 is CATSPRGGSSYEQYF. CDR3 in DNA: TGTGCCACCTCGCCCCGCGGGGGGAGCTCCTACGAGCAGTACTTC.

The chain recombines TRBV5-6 with TRBJ2-3, with TRBD2 matching over 8 bases. The CDR3 loop spans 15 amino acids. Trimming cost V 4 bases and J 8 bases; bases outside gene matches: 12. Germline CDR1 reads SGHDT; CDR2 reads YYEEEE. The CDR3 DNA reads TGTGCCAGCAGCAATGAGGACCGGGGGGGCCGTACGCAGTATTTT. Translating it yields CASSNEDRGGRTQYF.